Following are 20 T cell receptor beta chains from one sample sequenced in a study of shared clonotypes between healthy human individuals. Clones were sequenced by immunoSEQ multiplex PCR, and TCRdb holds only the in-frame ones, with some missing. This sample has 780,000 or so clones, with 72% found just once. Material for sequencing was memory CD4+ T cells sorted from blood. As for subset: CD45RA-negative fraction. All receptors come from a woman in her 30s in good health.

The V and J genes are TRBV19 and TRBJ1-1, with TRBD1 identical over 8 bases. Trimming took 5 bases from V and 4 from J; bases not matched to a gene: 9. The germline CDR1 and CDR2 sequences are LNHDA and SQIVND (reference sequence). The CDR3 totals 15 residues. This chain's CDR3 is CASSPRDRLITEAFF. DNA of the CDR3: TGTGCCAGTAGTCCGCGGGACAGGCTGATCACTGAAGCTTTCTTT.

There are a few counts of this clone. The chain employs TRBV4-2 and TRBJ1-1; no clear D gene. Germline V gene sequence: CDR1 LGHNA, CDR2 YNFKEQ. This CDR3 spans 15 amino acids. V was pared by 0 bases and J by 10 bases, with 18 bases between. CDR3 amino acids: CASSQDRATSPGAFF. CDR3 nucleotide sequence: TGTGCCAGCAGCCAAGATCGGGCAACTAGCCCGGGAGCTTTCTTT.

The rearrangement links TRBV15 to TRBJ2-3; D may correspond to TRBD1 or TRBD2 (5 bases each). This CDR3 comprises 14 residues. The V gene lost 4 bases and the J gene lost 1 base, with 9 bases spanning the gap. CDR1 is LNHNV, CDR2 YYDKDF, per germline (reference sequence). CDR3 in amino acids: CATSTGPRTDTQYF. The CDR3 DNA sequence: TGTGCCACCAGCACGGGACCGCGCACAGATACGCAGTATTTT. The whole variable domain, remainder taken from reference TRBV15 and TRBJ2-3, is DAMVIQNPRYQVTQFGKPVTLSCSQTLNHNVMYWYQQKSSQAPKLLFHYYDKDFNNEADTPDNFQSRRPNTSFCFLDIRSPGLGDTAMYLCATSTGPRTDTQYFGPGTRLTVL.

V gene TRBV27 combines with J gene TRBJ2-1; 11 bases map to TRBD2. This CDR3 has 13 amino acids. Unmatched junction bases numbered 3, after V lost 8 bases and J lost 6 bases. CDR1 is MNHEY and CDR2 is SMNVEV in the germline V gene (reference sequence). CDR3 sequence reads: CASCGLAGNEQFF. The CDR3, as DNA: TGTGCCAGCTGCGGACTAGCGGGCAATGAGCAGTTCTTC.

This chain uses TRBV14 with TRBJ2-5; D is undetermined. The CDR3 contains 15 residues. V was shortened by 4 bases and J by 5 bases, with 17 bases between the two germline ends. Germline-derived CDR1 and CDR2 are SGHDN and FVKESK. Here the CDR3 DNA reads TGTGCCAGCAGCCGGGCGCGAGCACCCCGGGAGACCCAGTACTTC. This encodes CASSRARAPRETQYF. The full variable domain, with the rest looked up from reference TRBV14 and TRBJ2-5, is EAGVTQFPSHSVIEKGQTVTLRCDPISGHDNLYWYRRVMGKEIKFLLHFVKESKQDESGMPNNRFLAERTGGTYSTLKVQPAELEDSGVYFCASSRARAPRETQYFGPGTRLLVL.

The gene calls are TRBV2 and TRBJ1-2; a weak D match, TRBD1 (6 bases). From germline, CDR1 is SNHLY and CDR2 FYNNEI. Trimming took 6 bases from V and 3 from J, leaving 17 bases between them. CDR3 length: 15 residues. The CDR3 loop reads CASSEQGLMDYGYTF. CDR3 sequence (DNA): TGTGCCAGCAGCGAACAGGGCTTGATGGACTATGGCTACACCTTC.

About this clone: Other DNA sequences in this sample translate to the same CDR3. This chain links TRBV19 with TRBJ1-1, with D uncertain. In germline, CDR1 is LNHDA, CDR2 SQIVND (reference sequence). CDR3 length: 13 residues. V was pared by 2 bases and J by 2 bases, with 6 bases between. The CDR3 DNA sequence: TGTGCCAGTAGTATAACGACCAACACTGAAGCTTTCTTT. Protein sequence: CASSITTNTEAFF.

Points on this clone: The same CDR3 is also encoded by other DNA sequences in this sample. The J gene is TRBJ2-7, the V gene TRBV28; D gene unclear. CDR1 is MDHEN, CDR2 SYDVKM, per germline. The CDR3 is 12 amino acids. Trimming stripped 7 bases from V and 3 bases from J, with 10 bases between. The CDR3 coding sequence is TGTGCCAGCACTAGGTCGGACTACGAGCAGTACTTC. This gives the protein CASTRSDYEQYF.

The V gene is TRBV5-1, the J gene TRBJ1-1; D is unresolved. The CDR3 is 15 residues long. Germline loops: CDR1 SGHRS, CDR2 YFSETQ. Trimming removed 2 bases at V and 3 bases at J, with 14 bases between. Here the CDR3 reads CASSFNDDQDTEAFF. In DNA, the CDR3 is TGCGCCAGCAGCTTTAACGACGACCAAGACACTGAAGCTTTCTTT.

The gene calls are TRBV19 and TRBJ1-3; no reliable D call. Germline assignment: CDR1 LNHDA and CDR2 SQIVND (reference sequence). CDR3 length: 13 residues. Trimming removed 6 bases from V and 0 bases from J, with 6 bases in between. The CDR3 spells CASSGYSGNTIYF. The CDR3 coding sequence is TGTGCCAGTAGCGGGTACTCTGGAAACACCATATATTTT.

A few counts support this clone. The rearrangement joins TRBV2 to TRBJ2-7; 10 bases line up with TRBD2. The ends lost 2 bases at V and 6 bases at J; junction bases unmatched: 10. Germline V CDR1 and CDR2: SNHLY, FYNNEI. The CDR3 totals 16 residues. CDR3 nucleotides: TGTGCCAGCAGTGAACAGCTAGCGGGAGTAAAAGTCGAGCAGTACTTC. Its translation: CASSEQLAGVKVEQYF.

The chain has TRBV5-4 and TRBJ2-2; TRBD2 matches at 8 bases. The V and J ends lost 6 bases and 0 bases, in that order; junction bases with no gene match: 13. CDR3 length: 18 amino acids. CDR1 SGHNT and CDR2 YYREEE come from the germline V gene (reference sequence). The CDR3 region has the DNA TGTGCCAGCACCCCGAGCCCGGGAGGGAACCCGAACACCGGGGAGCTGTTTTTT. Translation: CASTPSPGGNPNTGELFF. The full variable domain, in which reference TRBV5-4 and TRBJ2-2 provide the parts outside the CDR3, is ETGVTQSPTHLIKTRGQQVTLRCSSQSGHNTVSWYQQALGQGPQFIFQYYREEENGRGNFPPRFSGLQFPNYSSELNVNALELDDSALYLCASTPSPGGNPNTGELFFGEGSRLTVL.

V is TRBV6-4 and J is TRBJ2-2; D is perhaps TRBD2 (5 bases). V gave up 3 bases and J gave up 5 bases, with 10 bases separating them. The V gene's germline CDR1 is MRHNA and CDR2 SNTAGT. This CDR3 is 14 amino acids long. The CDR3 spells CASSEIASTGELFF. The CDR3 nucleotides read TGTGCCAGCAGTGAAATAGCGTCAACCGGGGAGCTGTTTTTT.

The chain uses TRBV11-3 and TRBJ2-3; either TRBD1 or TRBD2 may supply D (6 bases each). V lost 2 bases, J lost 1 base, and 13 bases lay in between. Per the germline V gene, CDR1 is SGHNT and CDR2 is YENEEA. This CDR3 has 16 residues. In DNA, the CDR3 is TGTGCCAGCAGCTTATGGGGGGCGCGCGGCACAGATACGCAGTATTTT. Its protein is CASSLWGARGTDTQYF.

The V gene is TRBV14, the J gene TRBJ2-1; D is undetermined. Trimming left V 0 bases short and J 2 bases short, with 11 bases between. The CDR3 runs to 16 residues. Germline V gene sequence: CDR1 SGHDN, CDR2 FVKESK. The CDR3 region is CASSQESSATYNEQFF. The CDR3, as DNA: TGTGCCAGCAGCCAAGAATCAAGCGCAACCTACAATGAGCAGTTCTTC.

This clone was seen a single time. The rearrangement links TRBV27 to TRBJ2-7; no reliable D call. The germline V and J ends were trimmed by 3 bases and 7 bases, with 13 bases remaining between them. Germline V gene sequence: CDR1 MNHEY, CDR2 SMNVEV (reference sequence). CDR3 size: 13 residues. The CDR3 DNA reads as TGTGCCAGCAGTTTCAAAAACGGTTGGGAGCAGTACTTC. The encoded protein is CASSFKNGWEQYF.

The V gene is TRBV5-4, the J gene TRBJ2-1; possibly TRBD2 for D (6 bases). Trimming removed 10 bases at V and 3 bases at J, with 11 bases between. The germline V gene encodes CDR1 SGHNT and CDR2 YYREEE (reference sequence). There are 12 residues in the CDR3. The CDR3 spells CAAGPGYNEQFF. The CDR3 DNA reads as TGTGCCGCGGGGCCTGGCTACAATGAGCAGTTCTTC.

The chain recombines TRBV5-6 with TRBJ1-2; 7 bases line up with TRBD1. The CDR3 sequence is 13 residues long. Germline V lookup: CDR1 SGHDT, CDR2 YYEEEE. V trimming: 2 bases; J trimming: 3 bases; junction bases outside the gene matches: 1. Here the CDR3 reads CASSFGQDYGYTF. The CDR3 DNA reads as TGTGCCAGCAGCTTTGGACAGGACTATGGCTACACCTTC. Full variable domain (remainder filled in from reference TRBV5-6 and TRBJ1-2): DAGVTQSPTHLIKTRGQQVTLRCSPKSGHDTVSWYQQALGQGPQFIFQYYEEEERQRGNFPDRFSGHQFPNYSSELNVNALLLGDSALYLCASSFGQDYGYTFGSGTRLTVV.

Remarks on this clone: The junction departs from germline at one end; a sequencing error may be responsible. V and J are TRBV2 and TRBJ1-4; D is unresolved. CDR1 SNHLY and CDR2 FYNNEI come from the germline V gene. CDR3 length: 15 amino acids. As DNA, the CDR3 is TGTGCCAGCAGTGAAGCGCTTTCCTACGGCAGGACGTCGCTTTTT. This codes for CASSEALSYGRTSLF.

V gene TRBV28 combines with J gene TRBJ2-3; D remains unclear. The CDR3 consists of 15 residues. Germline CDR1 is MDHEN and CDR2 is SYDVKM. V was shortened by 1 base and J by 4 bases, with 12 bases between the two germline ends. The CDR3 DNA follows: TGTGCCAGCAGTTTATTTGGGGATTTCGCAGATACGCAGTATTTT. Its protein product is CASSLFGDFADTQYF. The full variable domain, with the rest looked up from reference TRBV28 and TRBJ2-3, is DVKVTQSSRYLVKRTGEKVFLECVQDMDHENMFWYRQDPGLGLRLIYFSYDVKMKEKGDIPEGYSVSREKKERFSLILESASTNQTSMYLCASSLFGDFADTQYFGPGTRLTVL.